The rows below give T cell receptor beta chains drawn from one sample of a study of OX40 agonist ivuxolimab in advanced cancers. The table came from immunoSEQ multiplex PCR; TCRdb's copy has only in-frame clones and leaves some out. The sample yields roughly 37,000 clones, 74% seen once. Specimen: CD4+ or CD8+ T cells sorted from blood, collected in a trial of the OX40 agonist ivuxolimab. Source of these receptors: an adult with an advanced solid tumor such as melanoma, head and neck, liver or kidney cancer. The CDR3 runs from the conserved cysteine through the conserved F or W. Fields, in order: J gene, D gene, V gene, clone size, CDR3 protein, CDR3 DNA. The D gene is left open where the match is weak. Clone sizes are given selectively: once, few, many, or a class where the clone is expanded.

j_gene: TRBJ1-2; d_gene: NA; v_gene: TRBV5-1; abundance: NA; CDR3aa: CASSLDTYGYTF; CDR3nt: TGCGCCAGCAGCTTGGACACCTATGGCTACACCTTC
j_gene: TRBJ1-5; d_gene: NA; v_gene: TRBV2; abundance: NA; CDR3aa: CASNLGGGYNQPQHF; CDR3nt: TGTGCCAGCAACTTAGGGGGGGGCTACAATCAGCCCCAGCATTTT
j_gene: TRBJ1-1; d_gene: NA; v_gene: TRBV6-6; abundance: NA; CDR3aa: CASSRVPSGSTEAFF; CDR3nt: TGTGCCAGCAGTCGCGTCCCTTCAGGGAGCACTGAAGCTTTCTTT
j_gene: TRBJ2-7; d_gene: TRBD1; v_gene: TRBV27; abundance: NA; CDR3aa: CASSLLTGEKPYEQYF; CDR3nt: TGTGCCAGCAGTTTACTTACAGGGGAAAAGCCCTACGAGCAGTACTTC
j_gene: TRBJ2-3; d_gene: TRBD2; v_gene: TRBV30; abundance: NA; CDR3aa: CAWSLETSGLTDTQYF; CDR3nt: TGTGCCTGGAGCCTCGAGACTAGCGGGCTAACAGATACGCAGTATTTT
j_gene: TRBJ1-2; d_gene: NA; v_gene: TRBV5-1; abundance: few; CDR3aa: CASSLGGQGQLGYTF; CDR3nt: TGCGCCAGCAGCTTGGGAGGCCAGGGTCAACTTGGCTACACCTTC
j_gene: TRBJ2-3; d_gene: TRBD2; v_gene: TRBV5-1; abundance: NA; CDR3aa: CASSFSGGTDTQYF; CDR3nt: TGCGCCAGCAGCTTCAGCGGGGGGACAGATACGCAGTATTTT
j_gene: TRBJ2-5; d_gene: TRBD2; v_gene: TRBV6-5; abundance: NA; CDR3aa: CASSSSSGGVSETQYF; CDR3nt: TGTGCCAGCAGTTCTTCTAGCGGGGGGGTCAGTGAGACCCAGTACTTC
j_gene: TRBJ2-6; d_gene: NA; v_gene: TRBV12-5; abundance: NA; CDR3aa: CASASSSGANVLTF; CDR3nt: TGTGCTAGTGCTTCGTCCTCTGGGGCCAACGTCCTGACTTTC
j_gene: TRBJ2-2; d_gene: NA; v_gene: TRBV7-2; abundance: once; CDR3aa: CASSSLLRVGGELFF; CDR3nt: TGTGCCAGCAGCTCACTACTCAGGGTTGGCGGGGAGCTGTTTTTT
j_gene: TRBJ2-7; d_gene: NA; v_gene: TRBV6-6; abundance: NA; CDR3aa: CASNLNRVDEQYF; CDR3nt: TGTGCCAGCAACCTTAACAGGGTCGACGAGCAGTACTTC
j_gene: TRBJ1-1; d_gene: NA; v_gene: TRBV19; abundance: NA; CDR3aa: CASSLPGHANTEAFF; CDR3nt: TGTGCCAGTAGTCTCCCGGGACACGCTAACACTGAAGCTTTCTTT
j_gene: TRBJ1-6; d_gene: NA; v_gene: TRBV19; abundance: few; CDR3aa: CASSSEQLADSPLHF; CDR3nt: TGTGCCAGTAGTTCAGAGCAATTGGCCGATTCACCCCTCCACTTT
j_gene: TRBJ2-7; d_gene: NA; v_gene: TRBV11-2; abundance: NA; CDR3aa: CASSLRYEQYF; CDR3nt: TGTGCCAGCAGCCTTAGATACGAGCAGTACTTC
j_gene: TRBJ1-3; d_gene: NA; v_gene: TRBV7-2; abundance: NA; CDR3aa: CASSIPGGGGGNTIYF; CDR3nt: TGTGCCAGCAGCATCCCGGGAGGGGGGGGAGGAAACACCATATATTTT
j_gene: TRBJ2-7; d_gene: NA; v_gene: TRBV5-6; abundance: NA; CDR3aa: CASSLEDNAYEQYF; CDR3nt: TGTGCCAGCAGCTTGGAGGACAATGCCTACGAGCAGTACTTC
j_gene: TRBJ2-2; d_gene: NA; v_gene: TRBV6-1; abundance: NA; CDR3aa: CASSEKTGMRTGELFF; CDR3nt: TGTGCCAGCAGTGAAAAGACTGGCATGAGAACCGGGGAGCTGTTTTTT
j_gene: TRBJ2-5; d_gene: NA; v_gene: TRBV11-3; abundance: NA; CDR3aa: CASSLTGAETQYF; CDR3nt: TGTGCCAGCAGCTTAACCGGGGCGGAGACCCAGTACTTC
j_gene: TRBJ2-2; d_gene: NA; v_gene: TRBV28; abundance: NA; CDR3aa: CASSLQNTGELFF; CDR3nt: TGTGCCAGCAGTTTACAGAACACCGGGGAGCTGTTTTTT
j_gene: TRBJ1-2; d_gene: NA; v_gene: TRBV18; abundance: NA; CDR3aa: CASSRGGSGYGYTF; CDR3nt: TGTGCCAGCTCCCGTGGGGGCTCGGGCTATGGCTACACCTTC
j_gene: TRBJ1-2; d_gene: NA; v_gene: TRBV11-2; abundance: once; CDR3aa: CASSLGSESYTF; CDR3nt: TGTGCCAGCAGCTTAGGGTCAGAGAGCTACACCTTC
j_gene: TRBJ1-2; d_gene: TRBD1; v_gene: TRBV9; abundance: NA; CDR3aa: CASSPRAGGSYGYTF; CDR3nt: TGTGCCAGCAGCCCCCGCGCAGGGGGGTCCTATGGCTACACCTTC
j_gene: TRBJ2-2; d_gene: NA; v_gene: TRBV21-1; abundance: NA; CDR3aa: CATTTGLNTGELFF; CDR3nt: TGTGCCACCACGACAGGGCTAAACACCGGGGAGCTGTTTTTT
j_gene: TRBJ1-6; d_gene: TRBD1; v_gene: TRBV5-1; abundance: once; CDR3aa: CASSFSGTENNSPLHF; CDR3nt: TGCGCCAGCAGCTTTTCAGGGACAGAGAATAATTCACCCCTCCACTTT
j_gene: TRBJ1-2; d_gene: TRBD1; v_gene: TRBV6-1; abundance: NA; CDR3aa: CASSDTGVRSYGYTF; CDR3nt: TGTGCCAGCAGTGACACAGGGGTCAGGAGTTATGGCTACACCTTC
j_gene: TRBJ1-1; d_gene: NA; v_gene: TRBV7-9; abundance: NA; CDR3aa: CASQSVSSNTEAFF; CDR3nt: TGTGCCAGCCAATCGGTGAGCTCGAACACTGAAGCTTTCTTT
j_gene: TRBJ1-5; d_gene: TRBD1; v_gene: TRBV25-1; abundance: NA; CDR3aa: CASQGDGPHQPQHF; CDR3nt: TGTGCCAGTCAGGGGGACGGACCCCATCAGCCCCAGCATTTT
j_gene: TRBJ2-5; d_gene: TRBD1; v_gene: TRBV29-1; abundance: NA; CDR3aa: CSVESQGIQYF; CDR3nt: TGCAGCGTTGAGTCACAGGGGATCCAGTACTTC
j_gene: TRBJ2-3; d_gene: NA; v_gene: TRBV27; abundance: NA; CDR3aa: CASSHGPTDTQYF; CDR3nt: TGTGCCAGCAGCCACGGGCCTACAGATACGCAGTATTTT
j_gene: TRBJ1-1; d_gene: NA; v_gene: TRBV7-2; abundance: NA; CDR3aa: CASSLGQGSTEAFF; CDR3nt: TGTGCCAGCAGCTTAGGGCAGGGGAGCACTGAAGCTTTCTTT
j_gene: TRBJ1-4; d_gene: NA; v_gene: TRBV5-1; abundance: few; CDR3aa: CASSLERANEKLFF; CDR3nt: TGCGCCAGCAGCTTGGAGCGAGCTAATGAAAAACTGTTTTTT
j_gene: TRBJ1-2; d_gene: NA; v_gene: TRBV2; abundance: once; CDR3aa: CASSEPKPGVGNYGYTF; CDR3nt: TGTGCCAGCAGTGAACCAAAACCGGGAGTGGGAAACTATGGCTACACCTTC
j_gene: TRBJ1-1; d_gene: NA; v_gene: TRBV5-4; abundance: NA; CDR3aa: CASSPPMNTEAFF; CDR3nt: TGTGCCAGCAGCCCTCCCATGAACACTGAAGCTTTCTTT
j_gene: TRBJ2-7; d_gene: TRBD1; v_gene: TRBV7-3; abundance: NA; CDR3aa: CASSLTYRDRFYEQYF; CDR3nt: TGTGCCAGCAGCTTAACGTACCGGGACAGATTCTACGAGCAGTACTTC
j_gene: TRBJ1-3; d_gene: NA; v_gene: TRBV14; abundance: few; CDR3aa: CASSWRQGSGNTIYF; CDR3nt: TGTGCCAGCAGCTGGCGTCAGGGCTCTGGAAACACCATATATTTT
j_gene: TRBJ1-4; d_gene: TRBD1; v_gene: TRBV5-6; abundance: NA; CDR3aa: CASSLRSTGAEKLFF; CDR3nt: TGTGCCAGCAGCTTGAGGTCTACAGGGGCTGAAAAACTGTTTTTT
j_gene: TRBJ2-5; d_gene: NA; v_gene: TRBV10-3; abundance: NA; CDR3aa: CAISEELTGTKTQYF; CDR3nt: TGTGCCATCAGTGAAGAATTAACGGGAACCAAGACCCAGTACTTC
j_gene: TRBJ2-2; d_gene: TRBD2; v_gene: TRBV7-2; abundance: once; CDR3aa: CASSSTSAYTGELFF; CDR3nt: TGTGCCAGCAGCTCCACTAGCGCTTACACCGGGGAGCTGTTTTTT
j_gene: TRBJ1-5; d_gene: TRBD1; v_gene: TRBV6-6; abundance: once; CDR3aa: CASSPGQGAGQPQHF; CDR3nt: TGTGCCAGCAGTCCAGGACAGGGGGCTGGTCAGCCCCAGCATTTT
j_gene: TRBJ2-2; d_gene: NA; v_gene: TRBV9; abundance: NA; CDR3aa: CASSVEPDFGELFF; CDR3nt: TGTGCCAGCAGCGTAGAGCCGGACTTTGGGGAGCTGTTTTTT
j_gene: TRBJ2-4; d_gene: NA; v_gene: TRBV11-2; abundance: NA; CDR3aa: CASSLGGGPKNIQYF; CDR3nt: TGTGCCAGCAGCTTAGGGGGGGGCCCCAAAAACATTCAGTACTTC
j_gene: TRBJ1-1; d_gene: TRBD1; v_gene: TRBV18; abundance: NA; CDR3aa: CASSPRRTGGFGTEAFF; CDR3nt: TGTGCCAGCTCACCGCGGAGGACAGGGGGATTCGGCACTGAAGCTTTCTTT
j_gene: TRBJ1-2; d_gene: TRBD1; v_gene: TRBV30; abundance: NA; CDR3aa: CAWSRDRGNGYTF; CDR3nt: TGTGCCTGGAGTAGGGACAGGGGAAATGGTTACACCTTC
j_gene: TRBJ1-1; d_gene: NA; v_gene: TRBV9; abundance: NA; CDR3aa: CASSVDGGNTEAFF; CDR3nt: TGTGCCAGCAGCGTAGACGGGGGGAACACTGAAGCTTTCTTT
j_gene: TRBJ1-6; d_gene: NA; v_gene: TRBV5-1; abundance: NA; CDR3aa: CASSPRTPTETYNSPLHF; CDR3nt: TGCGCCAGCAGCCCCCGGACCCCTACAGAAACCTATAATTCACCCCTCCACTTT
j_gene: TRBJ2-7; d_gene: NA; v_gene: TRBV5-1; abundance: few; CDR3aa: CASSLAGEQYF; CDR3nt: TGCGCCAGCAGCTTGGCGGGCGAGCAGTACTTC
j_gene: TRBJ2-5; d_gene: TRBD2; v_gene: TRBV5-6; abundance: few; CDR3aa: CASSLGRGGGETQYF; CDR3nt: TGTGCCAGCAGCTTGGGGCGGGGCGGGGGTGAGACCCAGTACTTC
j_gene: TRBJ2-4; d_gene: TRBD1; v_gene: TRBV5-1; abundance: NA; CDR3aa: CASSTIPGQDQYF; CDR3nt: TGCGCCAGCAGCACGATCCCGGGACAGGATCAGTACTTC
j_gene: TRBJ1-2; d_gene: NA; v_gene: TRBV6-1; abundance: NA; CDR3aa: CASSEALGVNYGYTF; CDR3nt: TGTGCCAGCAGTGAGGCGCTAGGGGTTAACTATGGCTACACCTTC
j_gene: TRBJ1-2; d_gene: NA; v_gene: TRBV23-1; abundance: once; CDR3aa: CARGVCNGYGYTF; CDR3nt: TGCGCCAGAGGGGTTTGTAATGGCTATGGCTACACCTTC
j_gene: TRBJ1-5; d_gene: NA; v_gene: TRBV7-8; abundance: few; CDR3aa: CASSLALRGDQPQHF; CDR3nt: TGTGCCAGCAGCTTAGCGCTCAGGGGCGATCAGCCCCAGCATTTT
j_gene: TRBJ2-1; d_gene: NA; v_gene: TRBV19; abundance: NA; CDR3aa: CASKREGSYNEQFF; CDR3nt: TGTGCCAGTAAAAGAGAAGGCTCCTACAATGAGCAGTTCTTC
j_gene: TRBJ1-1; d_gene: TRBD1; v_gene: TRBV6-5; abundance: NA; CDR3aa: CATRTGDTEAFF; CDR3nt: TGTGCCACCAGGACAGGGGATACTGAAGCTTTCTTT
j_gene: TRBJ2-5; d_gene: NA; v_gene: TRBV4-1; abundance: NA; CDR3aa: CASSQAGQGSRETQYF; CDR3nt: TGCGCCAGCAGCCAAGCGGGGCAGGGAAGTAGGGAGACCCAGTACTTC
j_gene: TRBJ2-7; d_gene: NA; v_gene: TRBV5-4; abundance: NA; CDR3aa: CASRNRDGYEQYF; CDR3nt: TGTGCCAGCAGGAACCGGGACGGCTACGAGCAGTACTTC